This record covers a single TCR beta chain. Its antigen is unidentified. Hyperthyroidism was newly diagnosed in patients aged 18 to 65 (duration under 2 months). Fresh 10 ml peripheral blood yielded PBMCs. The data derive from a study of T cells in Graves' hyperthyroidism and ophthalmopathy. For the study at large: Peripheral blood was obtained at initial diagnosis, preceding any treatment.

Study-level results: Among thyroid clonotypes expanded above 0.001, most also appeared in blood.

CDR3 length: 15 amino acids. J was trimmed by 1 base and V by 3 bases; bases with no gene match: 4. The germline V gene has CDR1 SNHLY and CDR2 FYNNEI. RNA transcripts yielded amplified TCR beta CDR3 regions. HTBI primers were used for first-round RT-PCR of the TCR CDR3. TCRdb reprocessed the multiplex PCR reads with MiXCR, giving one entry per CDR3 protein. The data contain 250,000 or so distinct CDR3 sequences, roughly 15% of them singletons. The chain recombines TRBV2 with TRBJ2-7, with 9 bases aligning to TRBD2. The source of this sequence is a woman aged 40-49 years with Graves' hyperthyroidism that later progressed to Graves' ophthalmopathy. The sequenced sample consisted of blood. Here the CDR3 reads CASSDLAGPSYEQYF. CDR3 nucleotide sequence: TGTGCCAGCAGTGATCTAGCGGGACCTTCCTACGAGCAGTACTTC.